This T cell receptor beta chain is drawn from a study of blood T cell repertoires in COVID-19. On the study more broadly: Sample material is recorded as cDNA or gDNA derived from T cells, B-cell-depleted T cells, or PBMCs.

CDR1 is SGDLS, CDR2 YYNGEE, per germline. This CDR3 region has 17 residues. The ends lost 0 bases at V and 2 bases at J; junction bases unmatched: 7. The table came from immunoSEQ multiplex PCR; TCRdb's copy has only in-frame clones and leaves some out. The sample yields approximately 250,000 clones, 75% to 90% seen once. Regarding this clone: The sample has other DNA sequences that encode this CDR3 too.

Participants spanned ages about 18 to 100 years and resided in some 22 US areas. Assignment of participants to cohorts was predicated upon participant-reported clinical history. The sequence derives from a woman aged 40 to 50 who had been exposed to COVID-19. The sample taken for sequencing was PBMCs or T cells enriched from blood (not recorded which). V usage is TRBV9 and J usage is TRBJ2-3; 9 nucleotides line up with TRBD2. The CDR3 region has the DNA TGTGCCAGCAGCGTAGATGCGGGGGGGCTAAACACAGATACGCAGTATTTT. It yields the protein CASSVDAGGLNTDTQYF.